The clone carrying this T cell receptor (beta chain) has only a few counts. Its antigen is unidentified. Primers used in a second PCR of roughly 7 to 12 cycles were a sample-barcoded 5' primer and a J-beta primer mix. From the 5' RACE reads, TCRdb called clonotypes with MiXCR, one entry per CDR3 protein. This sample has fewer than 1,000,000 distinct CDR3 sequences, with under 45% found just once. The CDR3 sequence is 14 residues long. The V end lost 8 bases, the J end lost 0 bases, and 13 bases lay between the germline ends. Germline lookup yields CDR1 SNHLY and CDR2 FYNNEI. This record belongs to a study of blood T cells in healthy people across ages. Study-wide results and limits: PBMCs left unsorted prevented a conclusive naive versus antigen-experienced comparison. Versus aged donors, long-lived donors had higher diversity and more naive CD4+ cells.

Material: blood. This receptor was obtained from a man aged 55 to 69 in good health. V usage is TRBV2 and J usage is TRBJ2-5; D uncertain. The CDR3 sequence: CASVHSGYQETQYF. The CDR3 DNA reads TGTGCCAGCGTCCATTCCGGGTACCAAGAGACCCAGTACTTC.